Listed below are T cell receptor beta chains from one sample, sequenced in a study of T cell changes during pregnancy in multiple sclerosis. The table came from immunoSEQ multiplex PCR; TCRdb's copy has only in-frame clones and leaves some out. The data contain 70,000 to 95,000 clones, over 80% of them singletons. This specimen consisted of peripheral blood, obtained in the first trimester of pregnancy. All receptors come from a female donor with multiple sclerosis, enrolled in a pregnancy study. Each CDR3 is given with its conserved first and last residue. D genes are given only for firm matches. Clone size appears in some rows only: once, few, many, or a class for an expanded clone.

j_call | d_call | v_call | clone_size | cdr3_aa | cdr3_nt
TRBJ2-5 | NA | TRBV20-1 | NA | CSATGEETQYF | TGCAGTGCTACAGGGGAAGAGACCCAGTACTTC
TRBJ1-2 | NA | TRBV27 | NA | CASSFSGGGRGYTF | TGTGCCAGCAGTTTCTCCGGTGGTGGTCGAGGCTACACCTTC
TRBJ2-7 | NA | TRBV5-1 | NA | CASSRAGYEQYF | TGCGCCAGCAGCCGGGCGGGCTACGAGCAGTACTTC
TRBJ1-1 | NA | TRBV5-1 | NA | CASSFTANTEAFF | TGCGCCAGCAGCTTCACAGCGAACACTGAAGCTTTCTTT
TRBJ1-1 | TRBD1 | TRBV13 | NA | CASSLGVTGDTEAFF | TGTGCCAGCAGCTTAGGAGTGACAGGGGACACTGAAGCTTTCTTT
TRBJ2-1 | TRBD2 | TRBV18 | once | CASSPPLAGGVGREQFF | TGTGCCAGCTCACCGCCACTAGCGGGCGGAGTGGGCCGTGAGCAGTTCTTC
TRBJ2-4 | TRBD1 | TRBV5-6 | NA | CASSSGTEINIQYF | TGTGCCAGCAGCTCCGGGACAGAGATAAACATTCAGTACTTC
TRBJ1-1 | TRBD1 | TRBV12-5 | NA | CASGLGQGTEAFF | TGTGCTAGTGGTTTGGGACAGGGCACTGAAGCTTTCTTT
TRBJ1-2 | TRBD1 | TRBV5-5 | NA | CASSLTGQDNGYTF | TGTGCCAGCAGCTTGACGGGACAGGATAATGGCTACACCTTC
TRBJ2-7 | TRBD2 | TRBV15 | NA | CATSRDRLAGRSEQYF | TGTGCCACCAGCAGAGACCGACTAGCGGGGCGCTCGGAGCAGTACTTC
TRBJ1-1 | TRBD1 | TRBV6-5 | NA | CASSTSGQGDTEAFF | TGTGCCAGCAGTACCTCGGGACAGGGAGACACTGAAGCTTTCTTT
TRBJ1-1 | TRBD1 | TRBV2 | NA | CASSATGLGLKMNTEAFF | TGTGCCAGCAGCGCGACAGGGTTAGGATTGAAAATGAACACTGAAGCTTTCTTT
TRBJ1-1 | NA | TRBV29-1 | NA | CSVRSGTEAFF | TGCAGCGTACGCAGCGGCACTGAAGCTTTCTTT
TRBJ2-3 | TRBD2 | TRBV19 | large | CASSTSTSGGSDTQYF | TGTGCCAGTAGTACGTCGACTAGCGGGGGTTCAGATACGCAGTATTTT
TRBJ1-2 | TRBD1 | TRBV6-5 | NA | CASGSLGQAYGYTF | TGTGCCAGCGGGTCCCTGGGACAGGCCTATGGCTACACCTTC
TRBJ1-1 | TRBD1 | TRBV7-9 | NA | CASFRDRDNTEAFF | TGTGCCAGTTTCCGCGACAGGGATAACACTGAAGCTTTCTTT
TRBJ1-1 | TRBD1 | TRBV13 | once | CASSLFFGTGDTEAFF | TGTGCCAGCAGCTTATTTTTTGGGACAGGGGACACTGAAGCTTTCTTT
TRBJ1-1 | NA | TRBV27 | once | CASSLSGGPTEAFF | TGTGCCAGCAGTTTATCTGGGGGCCCCACTGAAGCTTTCTTT
TRBJ1-3 | NA | TRBV18 | NA | CASSPILGTGNTIYF | TGTGCCAGCTCACCAATTCTCGGGACTGGAAACACCATATATTTT
TRBJ1-5 | TRBD1 | TRBV12-5 | NA | CASALSGTGGIQPQHF | TGTGCTAGTGCCTTAAGCGGGACAGGGGGTATACAGCCCCAGCATTTT
TRBJ1-4 | NA | TRBV12-2 | NA | CASRLASREQEKLFF | TGTGCAAGTCGCTTAGCGTCCAGGGAACAGGAAAAACTGTTTTTT
TRBJ2-7 | TRBD1 | TRBV27 | NA | CASSPGQGLTSSYEQYF | TGTGCCAGCAGTCCCGGACAGGGGCTAACGTCCTCCTACGAGCAGTACTTC
TRBJ2-1 | TRBD2 | TRBV5-6 | NA | CASSFGASGGGYEQFF | TGTGCCAGCAGCTTCGGGGCTAGCGGGGGAGGATATGAGCAGTTCTTC
TRBJ1-3 | NA | TRBV18 | NA | CASSRDTGSGNTIYF | TGTGCCAGCTCACGGGACACAGGCTCTGGAAACACCATATATTTT
TRBJ2-5 | TRBD2 | TRBV7-3 | NA | CASSRSGLDQETQYF | TGTGCCAGCAGCCGATCCGGACTAGATCAAGAGACCCAGTACTTC
TRBJ2-2 | NA | TRBV19 | NA | CASCDPGDTGELFF | TGTGCCAGCTGTGACCCAGGGGACACCGGGGAGCTGTTTTTT
TRBJ2-7 | TRBD1 | TRBV5-6 | NA | CASSWGQDTYEQYF | TGTGCCAGCAGCTGGGGACAGGATACCTACGAGCAGTACTTC